This is a list of T cell receptor beta chains from one sample in a study of identical twins. TCRdb independently ran MiXCR on the 5' RACE reads; one entry per CDR3 protein. Here the sample spans roughly 750,000 distinct CDR3 sequences, 21% being singletons. The same specimen was also included in a second study, on T cells expressing NK-cell markers.

Source material: PBMCs. The receptors shown here come from a woman younger than 35 in good health. Each CDR3 is given with its conserved first and last residue. A D gene is named only where the DNA matches it firmly. Size is stated for part of the rows, as once, few or many counts, or as a class when the clone is expanded.

size	J	V	D	CDR3	DNA
NA	TRBJ1-2	TRBV6-6	TRBD1	CASSYSTGTYTF	TGTGCCAGCAGTTACTCGACAGGGACCTACACCTTC
many	TRBJ2-5	TRBV20-1	NA	CSARLPQETQYF	TGCAGTGCTCGACTGCCCCAGGAGACCCAGTACTTC
few	TRBJ1-1	TRBV10-3	TRBD1	CAITPDRGGNTEAFF	TGTGCCATCACCCCGGACAGGGGTGGGAACACTGAAGCTTTCTTT
NA	TRBJ1-1	TRBV5-4	TRBD1	CASSPPGGAYTEAFF	TGTGCCAGCAGTCCACCAGGGGGCGCCTACACTGAAGCTTTCTTT
many	TRBJ1-5	TRBV4-2	NA	CASSQDVRQPQHF	TGTGCCAGCAGCCAAGATGTCAGACAGCCCCAGCATTTT
few	TRBJ2-5	TRBV12-3/TRBV12-4	TRBD2	CASSPLGSGRRETQYF	TGTGCCAGCAGTCCCCTGGGCAGCGGGAGGAGGGAGACCCAGTACTTC
few	TRBJ2-1	TRBV27	TRBD2	CASSPSSGGNEQFF	TGTGCCAGCAGTCCCAGTAGCGGGGGGAATGAGCAGTTCTTC
NA	TRBJ1-5	TRBV15	NA	CATSRDHQTYSNQPQHF	TGTGCCACCAGCAGAGATCACCAGACGTATAGCAATCAGCCCCAGCATTTT
NA	TRBJ2-5	TRBV6-5	NA	CASSYLKREETQYF	TGTGCCAGCAGTTACTTAAAACGAGAAGAGACCCAGTACTTC
NA	TRBJ2-1	TRBV12-3/TRBV12-4	NA	CASSFRMVEQFF	TGTGCCAGCAGTTTTAGAATGGTTGAGCAGTTCTTC
NA	TRBJ2-1	TRBV13	TRBD1	CASSGGQGMAFF	TGTGCCAGCAGCGGGGGACAGGGAATGGCGTTCTTC
NA	TRBJ2-1	TRBV29-1	NA	CSVDSPSSSYNEQFF	TGCAGCGTTGATAGTCCTTCCAGCTCCTACAATGAGCAGTTCTTC
few	TRBJ1-2	TRBV7-2	NA	CASSPRDTFYGYTF	TGTGCCAGCAGCCCTCGGGACACCTTCTATGGCTACACCTTC
many	TRBJ1-5	TRBV7-2	NA	CASSLTRGSNQPQHF	TGTGCCAGCAGCTTAACCAGGGGTAGCAATCAGCCCCAGCATTTT
NA	TRBJ2-1	TRBV29-1	NA	CSVLLRGGAEQFF	TGCAGCGTTCTACTAAGAGGGGGGGCTGAGCAGTTCTTC
once	TRBJ2-7	TRBV15	TRBD2	CATSRRALTSGVFEQYF	TGTGCCACCAGCAGAAGAGCGCTGACTAGCGGGGTATTCGAGCAGTACTTC
few	TRBJ2-5	TRBV10-1	TRBD2	CASSLGGTEQETQYF	TGCGCCAGCAGCCTCGGGGGGACCGAACAAGAGACCCAGTACTTC
NA	TRBJ2-4	TRBV7-2	NA	CASSRFSKNIQYF	TGTGCCAGCAGCCGCTTTTCCAAAAACATTCAGTACTTC
NA	TRBJ2-1	TRBV12-3/TRBV12-4	TRBD2	CASSFLAGFYNEQFF	TGTGCCAGCAGTTTTCTAGCGGGATTCTACAATGAGCAGTTCTTC
few	TRBJ2-3	TRBV20-1	NA	CSAQTRPDTDTQYF	TGCAGTGCTCAGACTCGACCAGACACAGATACGCAGTATTTT
few	TRBJ2-2	TRBV5-6	NA	CASSSPGTRNTGELFF	TGTGCCAGCAGCAGTCCCGGGACACGCAACACCGGGGAGCTGTTTTTT
many	TRBJ2-1	TRBV20-1	NA	CSARQRLWGNEQFF	TGCAGTGCTAGACAACGACTCTGGGGCAATGAGCAGTTCTTC
few	TRBJ2-3	TRBV7-3	NA	CASSPQRTDTQYF	TGTGCCAGCAGCCCACAGCGAACAGATACGCAGTATTTT
NA	TRBJ2-1	TRBV10-3	TRBD2	CAISAAGGNNEQFF	TGTGCCATCAGTGCAGCGGGGGGTAACAACGAGCAGTTCTTC
NA	TRBJ1-1	TRBV20-1	NA	CSATRDTTMNTEAFF	TGCAGTGCTACAAGGGACACAACGATGAACACTGAAGCTTTCTTT
NA	TRBJ2-5	TRBV12-3/TRBV12-4	TRBD2	CASSLARGGPETQYF	TGTGCCAGCAGTTTAGCGCGGGGGGGCCCTGAGACCCAGTACTTC
few	TRBJ2-5	TRBV20-1	TRBD1	CSARRTGVETQYF	TGCAGTGCTAGACGGACAGGGGTGGAGACCCAGTACTTC
few	TRBJ2-5	TRBV20-1	TRBD2	CSTLRGDQETQYF	TGCAGTACACTGCGGGGGGATCAAGAGACCCAGTACTTC
few	TRBJ2-7	TRBV10-3	NA	CAIRTEFGAYEQYF	TGTGCCATCCGGACGGAATTTGGGGCCTACGAGCAGTACTTC
few	TRBJ1-2	TRBV5-1	TRBD1	CASSRDRQANYGYTF	TGCGCCAGCAGCCGGGACAGGCAGGCTAACTATGGCTACACCTTC
NA	TRBJ2-1	TRBV20-1	TRBD1	CSARGPGQRYNEQFF	TGCAGTGCTAGGGGACCGGGACAGAGATACAATGAGCAGTTCTTC
many	TRBJ2-3	TRBV12-3/TRBV12-4	NA	CASSSLRDTQYF	TGTGCCAGCAGCTCACTAAGGGATACGCAGTATTTT
NA	TRBJ1-1	TRBV20-1	NA	CSAGLSWDTEAFF	TGCAGTGCTGGGTTGTCCTGGGACACTGAAGCTTTCTTT
NA	TRBJ2-7	TRBV10-3	TRBD2	CAISEPGTSGDYEQYF	TGTGCCATCAGTGAGCCCGGGACTAGCGGGGACTACGAGCAGTACTTC
few	TRBJ2-7	TRBV6-6	NA	CASSYDPYEQYF	TGTGCCAGCAGTTACGACCCCTACGAGCAGTACTTC
many	TRBJ2-1	TRBV12-3/TRBV12-4	NA	CASSLTDEQFF	TGTGCCAGCAGCTTGACGGATGAGCAGTTCTTC
few	TRBJ2-7	TRBV9	TRBD2	CASSVGKGTSGRAPFEQYF	TGTGCCAGCAGCGTAGGGAAGGGAACTAGCGGGAGGGCGCCGTTCGAGCAGTACTTC
NA	TRBJ2-7	TRBV7-2	TRBD2	CASSTGGFSYEQYF	TGTGCCAGCAGCACCGGGGGGTTCAGCTACGAGCAGTACTTC
few	TRBJ2-3	TRBV15	TRBD1	CATSRDGQVGTDTQYF	TGTGCCACCAGCAGGGACGGACAGGTTGGGACCGATACGCAGTATTTT
NA	TRBJ1-1	TRBV7-2	NA	CASSLTDRIGEAFF	TGTGCCAGCAGCTTAACGGACCGGATAGGGGAAGCTTTCTTT
NA	TRBJ1-1	TRBV20-1	NA	CSAQTQSKTEAFF	TGCAGTGCACAGACCCAGTCGAAGACTGAAGCTTTCTTT
NA	TRBJ1-2	TRBV5-1	NA	CASSLGNELYTF	TGCGCCAGCAGCTTGGGGAATGAGCTCTACACCTTC
NA	TRBJ2-1	TRBV25-1	TRBD2	CASSERPGTSLVF	TGTGCCAGCAGTGAGCGCCCCGGGACTAGCTTGGTCTTC
few	TRBJ1-4	TRBV12-3/TRBV12-4	NA	CASSSGKGDRKLFF	TGTGCCAGCAGCTCAGGGAAAGGGGATCGAAAACTGTTTTTT
many	TRBJ2-1	TRBV11-3	TRBD2	CASSSSGGLIYNEQFF	TGTGCCAGCAGCAGTAGCGGGGGGTTAATCTACAATGAGCAGTTCTTC
few	TRBJ2-7	TRBV7-8	NA	CASSRRGRGYEQYF	TGTGCCAGCAGCCGCCGAGGGAGGGGGTACGAGCAGTACTTC
NA	TRBJ1-2	TRBV29-1	NA	CSVARLYGYTF	TGCAGCGTCGCAAGACTCTATGGCTACACCTTC
NA	TRBJ1-2	TRBV6-5	NA	CASSYSQSTYGYTF	TGTGCCAGCAGTTACTCTCAGTCTACCTATGGCTACACCTTC
NA	TRBJ2-4	TRBV20-1	TRBD1	CSASGTVKNIQYF	TGCAGTGCTAGTGGGACAGTCAAAAACATTCAGTACTTC
NA	TRBJ2-1	TRBV7-9	TRBD2	CASSWTSLEQFF	TGTGCCAGCAGCTGGACTAGTCTTGAGCAGTTCTTC
NA	TRBJ1-1	TRBV15	NA	CATSPRKTRIEAFF	TGTGCCACCAGCCCTAGAAAGACACGGATTGAAGCTTTCTTT